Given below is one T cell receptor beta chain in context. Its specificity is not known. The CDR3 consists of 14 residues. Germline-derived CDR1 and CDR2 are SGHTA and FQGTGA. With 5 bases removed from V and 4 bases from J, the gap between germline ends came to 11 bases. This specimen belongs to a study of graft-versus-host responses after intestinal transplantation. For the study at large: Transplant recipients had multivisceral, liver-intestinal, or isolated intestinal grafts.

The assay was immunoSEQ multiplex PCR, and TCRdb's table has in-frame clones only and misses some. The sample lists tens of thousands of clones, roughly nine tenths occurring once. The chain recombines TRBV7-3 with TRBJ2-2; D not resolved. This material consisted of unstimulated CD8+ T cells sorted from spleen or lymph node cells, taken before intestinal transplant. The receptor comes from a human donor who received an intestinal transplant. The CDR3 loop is CASSAPSTTGELFF. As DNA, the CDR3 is TGTGCCAGCAGCGCCCCTAGTACCACCGGGGAGCTGTTTTTT.